Given below is one T cell receptor (beta chain) in context. RNA in amounts of roughly 0.5 to 1 ug was reverse transcribed with random hexamers. Multiplex PCR with immunoSEQ amplified the TCR beta CDR3 across 54 Vbeta and 13 Jbeta. In TCRdb, the immunoSEQ multiplex PCR reads were re-called with MiXCR into one record per CDR3 protein. The table records roughly 120,000 distinct CDR3 sequences, 90% to 98% of them present only once. These data come from a study of CD8 T cells in Susac syndrome. The CDR3 extends over 17 amino acids. Germline V CDR1 and CDR2: SGHVS, FQNEAQ. J lost 2 bases, V lost 5 bases, and 12 bases had no gene match.

The sequence was obtained from a human donor in good health. V gene TRBV7-8 combines with J gene TRBJ2-3, with 8 bases aligning to TRBD2. The specimen sequenced was CD4+ T cells from PBMCs. CDR3 nucleotide sequence: TGTGCCAGCAGCCCCCGCGGGGGGCGGCCTTCCACAGATACGCAGTATTTT. Encoded protein: CASSPRGGRPSTDTQYF.